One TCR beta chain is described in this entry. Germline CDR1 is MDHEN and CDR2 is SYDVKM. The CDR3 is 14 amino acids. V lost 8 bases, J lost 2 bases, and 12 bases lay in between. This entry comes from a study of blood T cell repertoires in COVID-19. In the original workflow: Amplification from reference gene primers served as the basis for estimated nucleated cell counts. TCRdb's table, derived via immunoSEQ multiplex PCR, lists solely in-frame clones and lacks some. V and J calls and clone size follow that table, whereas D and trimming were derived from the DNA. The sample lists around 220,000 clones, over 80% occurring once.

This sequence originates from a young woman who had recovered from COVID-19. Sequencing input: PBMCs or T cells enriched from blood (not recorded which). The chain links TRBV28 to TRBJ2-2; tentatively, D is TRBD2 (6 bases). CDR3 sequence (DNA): TGTGCCAGCGCCGGGAGAACAAACACCGGGGAGCTGTTTTTT. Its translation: CASAGRTNTGELFF.